Here is one T cell receptor beta chain with its context. Its specificity is unknown. Multiplex touch-down PCR with TRB-A/B primers amplified rearranged V-D-J TRB sequences. One entry per CDR3 protein, called by TCRdb with MiXCR from the multiplex PCR reads. The top ten clones hold around 8.9% of a sample with about 2,900 distinct CDR3 sequences, around 28% of them seen once. TCR beta rearrangements were amplified from peripheral blood genomic DNA. The record originates from a study of T cell repertoires in aging, cancer and after chemotherapy. General study points: Age-matched healthy donors had significantly more diverse, less clonal blood TCR repertoires than untreated cancer patients.

Germline V gene lookup returns CDR1 SGHDT and CDR2 YYEEEE. CDR3 size: 13 residues. V lost 3 bases, J lost 6 bases, and 12 bases lay in between. Sequences were obtained from blood. This chain joins TRBV5-6 and TRBJ1-1; D is uncertain. The clonotype comes from a human donor with a solid tumor. The CDR3 reads CASSSPPGPEAFF. The CDR3 DNA reads TGTGCCAGCAGCTCGCCCCCAGGACCTGAAGCTTTCTTT.